These T cell receptor beta chains were read from a single sample in a study of T cells in Graves' hyperthyroidism and ophthalmopathy. TCRdb itself ran the multiplex PCR reads through MiXCR, one entry per CDR3 protein. The sample records 600,000 to 850,000 distinct CDR3 sequences, over 15% being singletons. The source material was blood. These TCRs come from a woman in her forties or fifties with Graves' hyperthyroidism that later progressed to Graves' ophthalmopathy. The CDR3 runs from the conserved cysteine through the conserved F or W. The order of the fields is D gene, clone size, V gene, J gene, CDR3 DNA, CDR3 protein. The D gene is left open where the match is weak. The size entry is marked missing in some rows and otherwise reads once, few, many or a size class.

d_call: TRBD1; clone_size: few; v_call: TRBV5-1; j_call: TRBJ1-5; cdr3_nt: TGCGCCAGCAGCTTGGAAGGACAGGGTTTTCAGCCCCAGCATTTT; cdr3_aa: CASSLEGQGFQPQHF
d_call: NA; clone_size: NA; v_call: TRBV6-1; j_call: TRBJ1-5; cdr3_nt: TGTGCCAGCGCGGTTCAGCTCAATCAGCCCCAGCATTTT; cdr3_aa: CASAVQLNQPQHF
d_call: NA; clone_size: NA; v_call: TRBV5-6; j_call: TRBJ1-6; cdr3_nt: TGTGCCAGCAGAGGGCTGACAGACGGTGCTAATTCACCCCTCCACTTT; cdr3_aa: CASRGLTDGANSPLHF
d_call: NA; clone_size: few; v_call: TRBV20-1; j_call: TRBJ1-3; cdr3_nt: TGCAGTGCTATACCAGGGCCGGTGACTGGAAACACCATATATTTT; cdr3_aa: CSAIPGPVTGNTIYF
d_call: TRBD2; clone_size: NA; v_call: TRBV20-1; j_call: TRBJ2-2; cdr3_nt: TGCAGTGCTAGAGATCCCGGAGCGGGGGGAACGGCCGGGGAGCTGTTTTTT; cdr3_aa: CSARDPGAGGTAGELFF
d_call: NA; clone_size: NA; v_call: TRBV14; j_call: TRBJ2-1; cdr3_nt: TGTGCCAGCAGCCCCGGGTTGAACCAAGACAATGAGCAGTTCTTC; cdr3_aa: CASSPGLNQDNEQFF
d_call: NA; clone_size: few; v_call: TRBV6-1; j_call: TRBJ2-7; cdr3_nt: TGTGCCAGCAGTGGACTATCACAGGGCGTCCACGAGCAGTACTTC; cdr3_aa: CASSGLSQGVHEQYF
d_call: NA; clone_size: NA; v_call: TRBV9; j_call: TRBJ2-2; cdr3_nt: TGTGCCAGCAGCGTAGAGGGCGGGGAGCTGTTTTTT; cdr3_aa: CASSVEGGELFF
d_call: NA; clone_size: few; v_call: TRBV5-1; j_call: TRBJ1-1; cdr3_nt: TGCGCCAGCAGCTTATCCAGCAGGGAGGTTAATGAAGCTTTCTTT; cdr3_aa: CASSLSSREVNEAFF
d_call: TRBD1; clone_size: few; v_call: TRBV19; j_call: TRBJ2-5; cdr3_nt: TGTGCCAGTAGTATCGGCCTTGACAGGGAAGTCCAAGAGACCCAGTACTTC; cdr3_aa: CASSIGLDREVQETQYF
d_call: NA; clone_size: NA; v_call: TRBV20-1; j_call: TRBJ2-5; cdr3_nt: TGCAGTGCTCGGAGCCAAGGCCACACAGAGACCCAGTACTTC; cdr3_aa: CSARSQGHTETQYF
d_call: TRBD2; clone_size: many; v_call: TRBV12-3/TRBV12-4; j_call: TRBJ2-3; cdr3_nt: TGTGCCAGCAGCCCGGGACTAGCGGGGGGTGGGGTCACGGATACGCAGTATTTT; cdr3_aa: CASSPGLAGGGVTDTQYF
d_call: NA; clone_size: few; v_call: TRBV4-1; j_call: TRBJ2-1; cdr3_nt: TGCGCCAGCAGCCAAGATCTCGCAACGAGCTCCTACAATGAGCAGTTCTTC; cdr3_aa: CASSQDLATSSYNEQFF
d_call: NA; clone_size: few; v_call: TRBV5-1; j_call: TRBJ1-5; cdr3_nt: TGCGCCAGCAGCTTGGCAGGGTCGAGCAATCAGCCCCAGCATTTT; cdr3_aa: CASSLAGSSNQPQHF
d_call: NA; clone_size: NA; v_call: TRBV9; j_call: TRBJ2-1; cdr3_nt: TGTGCCAGCAGCGTAGCTGGCAGGACCCCCAATGAGCAGTTCTTC; cdr3_aa: CASSVAGRTPNEQFF
d_call: NA; clone_size: NA; v_call: TRBV7-9; j_call: TRBJ2-1; cdr3_nt: TGTGCCAGCAGCTTAGTTGTGGGGGGGCCGATAATTTACAATGAGCAGTTCTTC; cdr3_aa: CASSLVVGGPIIYNEQFF
d_call: NA; clone_size: NA; v_call: TRBV20-1; j_call: TRBJ2-1; cdr3_nt: TGCAGTGCTAGAGATCTTGGGAAGGTTCCCATTCAAGTCTACAATGAGCAGTTCTTC; cdr3_aa: CSARDLGKVPIQVYNEQFF
d_call: NA; clone_size: NA; v_call: TRBV12-3/TRBV12-4; j_call: TRBJ1-1; cdr3_nt: TGTGCCAGCAGACCCAGGGTTTACACTGAAGCTTTCTTT; cdr3_aa: CASRPRVYTEAFF
d_call: TRBD2; clone_size: NA; v_call: TRBV10-3; j_call: TRBJ2-5; cdr3_nt: TGTACCACGGGGACTAGCGGGAGCCAAGAGACCCAGTACTTC; cdr3_aa: CTTGTSGSQETQYF
d_call: TRBD1; clone_size: NA; v_call: TRBV4-2; j_call: TRBJ1-2; cdr3_nt: TGTGCCAGCAGCCAAGAGGACAGGGGCAACTATGGCTACACCTTC; cdr3_aa: CASSQEDRGNYGYTF
d_call: TRBD1; clone_size: NA; v_call: TRBV4-2; j_call: TRBJ2-3; cdr3_nt: TGTGCCAGCAGCCAAGATAGGAGGACAGGGATACCAGATACGCAGTATTTT; cdr3_aa: CASSQDRRTGIPDTQYF
d_call: NA; clone_size: few; v_call: TRBV11-2; j_call: TRBJ1-2; cdr3_nt: TGTGCCAGCAGCTTCCTCGGGGTTTCCTATGGCTACACCTTC; cdr3_aa: CASSFLGVSYGYTF
d_call: TRBD1; clone_size: few; v_call: TRBV11-2; j_call: TRBJ1-5; cdr3_nt: TGTGCCAGCAGCCCAAAGGGACAGGGACGTTATCAGCCCCAGCATTTT; cdr3_aa: CASSPKGQGRYQPQHF
d_call: NA; clone_size: NA; v_call: TRBV19; j_call: TRBJ1-1; cdr3_nt: TGTGCCAGTAGTAGGGAAACAGGTGCAGGGCCGGAGGGAGCTTTCTTT; cdr3_aa: CASSRETGAGPEGAFF